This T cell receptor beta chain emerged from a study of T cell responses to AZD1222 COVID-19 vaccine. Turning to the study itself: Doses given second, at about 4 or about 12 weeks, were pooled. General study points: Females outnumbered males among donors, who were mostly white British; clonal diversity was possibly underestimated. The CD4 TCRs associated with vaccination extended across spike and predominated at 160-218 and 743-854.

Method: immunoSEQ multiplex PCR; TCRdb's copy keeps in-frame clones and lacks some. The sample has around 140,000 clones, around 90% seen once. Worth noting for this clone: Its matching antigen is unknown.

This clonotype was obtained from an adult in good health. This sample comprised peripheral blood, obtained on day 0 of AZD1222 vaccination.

The CDR3: CASSEAGMRGGTDTQYF. The CDR3 DNA reads TGTGCCAGCAGTGAAGCCGGAATGAGGGGGGGCACAGATACGCAGTATTTT. The genes are TRBV6-1 and TRBJ2-3; D may be TRBD1 or TRBD2 (6 bases each). CDR3 length equals 17 residues. Germline-derived CDR1 and CDR2 are MNHNS and SASEGT. With 0 bases removed from V and 1 base from J, the gap between germline ends came to 14 bases.